Listed below are T cell receptor beta chains from one sample, sequenced in a study of cytomegalovirus exposure and HLA in healthy donors. Only in-frame clones appear in the TCRdb table, and some are missing; sequencing was by immunoSEQ multiplex PCR. This sample yields about 170,000 clones, of which around four fifths are seen a single time; approximately 1.5% belongs to the top ten. The sequencing input was PBMCs. These receptors were taken from a woman between 25 and 40 years old in good health and CMV-seropositive. CDR3s leave out the opening cysteine and the closing phenylalanine or tryptophan.

V gene: TRBV6-5
J gene: TRBJ2-2
CDR3 protein: ASSYLAGSNTGELF

V gene: TRBV19
J gene: TRBJ1-5
CDR3 protein: ASSLYLYSNPSSIQPQH

V gene: TRBV11-1
J gene: TRBJ2-7
CDR3 protein: ASSVLLSGGLALEQY

V gene: TRBV5-4
J gene: TRBJ2-2
CDR3 protein: ASSLGSGGSKPGELF

V gene: TRBV28
J gene: TRBJ2-7
CDR3 protein: ASGGGVRYEQY

V gene: TRBV19
J gene: TRBJ1-3
CDR3 protein: ASSIQGISGNTIY

V gene: TRBV28
J gene: TRBJ1-2
CDR3 protein: ASSFLGQGNYGYT

V gene: TRBV5-1
J gene: TRBJ2-2
CDR3 protein: ASSPTGGWTGELF

V gene: TRBV7-2
J gene: TRBJ2-1
CDR3 protein: ASSSSSYNEQF

V gene: TRBV6-1
J gene: TRBJ1-3
CDR3 protein: ASSDRTGGSGNTIY

V gene: TRBV7-2
J gene: TRBJ2-7
CDR3 protein: ASSLGAAGGSPTGQY

V gene: TRBV19
J gene: TRBJ1-2
CDR3 protein: ASSMRGGYT

V gene: TRBV5-5
J gene: TRBJ2-7
CDR3 protein: ASSLEGAAYEQY